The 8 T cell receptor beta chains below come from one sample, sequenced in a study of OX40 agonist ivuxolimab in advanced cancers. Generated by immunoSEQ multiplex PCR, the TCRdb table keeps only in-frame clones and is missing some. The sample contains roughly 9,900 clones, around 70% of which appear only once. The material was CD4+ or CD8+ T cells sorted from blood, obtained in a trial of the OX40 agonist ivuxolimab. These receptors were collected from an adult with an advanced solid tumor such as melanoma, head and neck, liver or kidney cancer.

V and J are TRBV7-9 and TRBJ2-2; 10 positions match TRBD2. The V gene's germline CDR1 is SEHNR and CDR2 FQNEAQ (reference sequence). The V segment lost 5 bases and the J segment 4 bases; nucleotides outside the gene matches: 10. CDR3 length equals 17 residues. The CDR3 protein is CASSVTAGTSATGELFF. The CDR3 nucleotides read TGTGCCAGCAGCGTCACAGCCGGGACTAGCGCCACCGGGGAGCTGTTTTTT.

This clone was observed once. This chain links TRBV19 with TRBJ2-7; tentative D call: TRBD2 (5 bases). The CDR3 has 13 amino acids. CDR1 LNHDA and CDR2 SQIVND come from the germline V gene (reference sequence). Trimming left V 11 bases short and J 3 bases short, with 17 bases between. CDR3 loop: CAPIGGFFYEQYF. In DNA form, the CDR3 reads TGTGCCCCGATTGGAGGCTTTTTCTACGAGCAGTACTTC.

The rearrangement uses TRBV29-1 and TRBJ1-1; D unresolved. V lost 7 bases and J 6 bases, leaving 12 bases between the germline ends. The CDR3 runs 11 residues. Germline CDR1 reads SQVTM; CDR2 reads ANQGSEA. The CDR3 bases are TGCAGCGCCAGTTACAACCCTGAAGCTTTCTTT. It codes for CSASYNPEAFF.

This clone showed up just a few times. Written as DNA, the CDR3 is TGTGCCTGGAGTCCCTCTGGGGCCAACGTCCTGACTTTC. This codes for CAWSPSGANVLTF. J is TRBJ2-6 and V is TRBV30; D call uncertain. The CDR3 sequence is 13 residues long. V was trimmed by 2 bases and J by 0 bases, leaving 2 bases between them. Germline V lookup: CDR1 GTSNPN, CDR2 SVGIG (reference sequence).

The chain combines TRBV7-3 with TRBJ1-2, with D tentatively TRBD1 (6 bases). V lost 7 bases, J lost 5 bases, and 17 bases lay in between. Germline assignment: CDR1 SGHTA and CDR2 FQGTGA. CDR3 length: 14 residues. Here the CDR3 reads CASTPYRVSYGYTF. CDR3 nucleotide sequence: TGTGCCAGCACCCCCTACAGGGTTTCGTATGGCTACACCTTC.

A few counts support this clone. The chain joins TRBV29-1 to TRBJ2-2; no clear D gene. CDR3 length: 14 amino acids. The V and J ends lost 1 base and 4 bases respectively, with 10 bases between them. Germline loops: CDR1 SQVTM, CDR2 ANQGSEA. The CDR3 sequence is CSVEADVPTGELFF. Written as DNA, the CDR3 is TGCAGCGTTGAAGCGGACGTCCCCACCGGGGAGCTGTTTTTT.

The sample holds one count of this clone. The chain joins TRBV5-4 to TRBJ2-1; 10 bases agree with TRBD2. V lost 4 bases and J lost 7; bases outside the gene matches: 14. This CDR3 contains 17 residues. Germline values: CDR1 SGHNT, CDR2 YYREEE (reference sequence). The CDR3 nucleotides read TGTGCCAGCAGCCATGGGGAAGCGGGAGGGTGGAGGAATGAGCAGTTCTTC. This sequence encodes CASSHGEAGGWRNEQFF.

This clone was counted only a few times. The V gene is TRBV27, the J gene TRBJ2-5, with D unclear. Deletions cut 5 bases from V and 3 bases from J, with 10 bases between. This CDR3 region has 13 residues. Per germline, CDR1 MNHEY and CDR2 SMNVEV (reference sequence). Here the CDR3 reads CASSALVEETQYF. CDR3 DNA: TGTGCCAGCAGTGCCTTAGTCGAAGAGACCCAGTACTTC.